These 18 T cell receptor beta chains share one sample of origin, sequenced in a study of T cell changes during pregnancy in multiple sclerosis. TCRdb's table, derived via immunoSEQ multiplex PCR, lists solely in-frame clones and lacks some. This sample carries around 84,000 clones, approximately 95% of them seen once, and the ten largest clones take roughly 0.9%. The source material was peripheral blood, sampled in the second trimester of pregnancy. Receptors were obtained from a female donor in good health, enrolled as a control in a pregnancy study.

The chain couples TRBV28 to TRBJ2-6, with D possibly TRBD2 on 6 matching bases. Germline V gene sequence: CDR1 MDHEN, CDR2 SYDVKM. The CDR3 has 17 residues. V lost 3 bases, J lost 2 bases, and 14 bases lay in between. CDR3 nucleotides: TGTGCCAGCAGTTTTGGGGGGAACGGGGCTGGGGCCAACGTCCTGACTTTC. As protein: CASSFGGNGAGANVLTF.

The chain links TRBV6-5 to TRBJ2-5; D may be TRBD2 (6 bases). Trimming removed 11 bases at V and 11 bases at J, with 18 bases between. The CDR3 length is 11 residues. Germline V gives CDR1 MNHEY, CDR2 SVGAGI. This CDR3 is CAGGDGCEQYF. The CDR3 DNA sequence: TGTGCCGGAGGGGACGGGTGTGAGCAGTACTTC.

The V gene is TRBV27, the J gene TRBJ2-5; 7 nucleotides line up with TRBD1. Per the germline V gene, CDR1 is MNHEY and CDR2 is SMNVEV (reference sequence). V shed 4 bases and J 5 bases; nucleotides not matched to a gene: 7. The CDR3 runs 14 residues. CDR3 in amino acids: CASSSNRGAETQYF. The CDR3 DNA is TGTGCCAGCAGTTCAAACAGGGGCGCTGAGACCCAGTACTTC.

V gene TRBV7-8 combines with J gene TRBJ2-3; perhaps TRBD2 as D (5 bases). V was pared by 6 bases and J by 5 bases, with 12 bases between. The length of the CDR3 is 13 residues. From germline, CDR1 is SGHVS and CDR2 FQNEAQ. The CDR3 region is CASSGGAGDTQYF. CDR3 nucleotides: TGTGCCAGCAGTGGAGGAGCCGGAGATACGCAGTATTTT. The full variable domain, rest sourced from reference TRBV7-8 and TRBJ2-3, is GAGVSQSPRYKVAKRGQDVALRCDPISGHVSLFWYQQALGQGPEFLTYFQNEAQLDKSGLPSDRFFAERPEGSVSTLKIQRTQQEDSAVYLCASSGGAGDTQYFGPGTRLTVL.

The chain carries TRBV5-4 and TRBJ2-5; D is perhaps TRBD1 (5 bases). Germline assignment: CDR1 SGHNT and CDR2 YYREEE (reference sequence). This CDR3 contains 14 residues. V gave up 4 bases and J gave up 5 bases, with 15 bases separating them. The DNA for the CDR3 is TGTGCCAGCAGCCCCCAGACAGCGCACGAGACCCAGTACTTC. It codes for CASSPQTAHETQYF.

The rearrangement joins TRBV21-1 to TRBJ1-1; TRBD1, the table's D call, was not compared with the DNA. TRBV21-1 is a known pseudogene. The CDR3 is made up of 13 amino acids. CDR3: CASSTETNTEAFF. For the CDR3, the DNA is TGTGCCAGCAGTACAGAGACGAACACTGAAGCTTTCTTT.

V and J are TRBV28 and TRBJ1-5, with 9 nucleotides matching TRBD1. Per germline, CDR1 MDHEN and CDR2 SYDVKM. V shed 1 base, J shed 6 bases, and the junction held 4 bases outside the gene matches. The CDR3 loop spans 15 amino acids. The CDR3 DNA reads TGTGCCAGCAGTTTATTGACAGGGGGAAGTCAGCCCCAGCATTTT. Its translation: CASSLLTGGSQPQHF.

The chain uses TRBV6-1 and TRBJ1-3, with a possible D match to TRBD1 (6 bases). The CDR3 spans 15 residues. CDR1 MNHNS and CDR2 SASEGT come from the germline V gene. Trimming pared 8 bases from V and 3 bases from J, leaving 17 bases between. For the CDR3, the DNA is TGTGCCAGCTCCCTGGGGGGGCAGCTTGGAAACACCATATATTTT. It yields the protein CASSLGGQLGNTIYF.

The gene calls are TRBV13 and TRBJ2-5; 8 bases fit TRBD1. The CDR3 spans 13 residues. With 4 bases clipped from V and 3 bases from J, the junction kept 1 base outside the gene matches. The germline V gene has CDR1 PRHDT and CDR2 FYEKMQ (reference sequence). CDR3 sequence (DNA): TGTGCCAGCAGCTCGACAGGGGAAGAGACCCAGTACTTC. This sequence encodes CASSSTGEETQYF.

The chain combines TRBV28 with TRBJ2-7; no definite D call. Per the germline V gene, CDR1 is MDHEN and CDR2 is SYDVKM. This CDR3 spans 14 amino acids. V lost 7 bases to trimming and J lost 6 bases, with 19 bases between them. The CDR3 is CASTGSLGFREQYF. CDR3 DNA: TGTGCCAGCACAGGCTCTCTCGGTTTTCGCGAGCAGTACTTC.

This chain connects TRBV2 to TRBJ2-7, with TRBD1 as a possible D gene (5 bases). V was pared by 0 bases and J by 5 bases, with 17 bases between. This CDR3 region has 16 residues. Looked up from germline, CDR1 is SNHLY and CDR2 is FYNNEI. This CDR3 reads CASSEAQNLRADEQYF. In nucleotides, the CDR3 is TGTGCCAGCAGTGAAGCGCAAAACCTCAGGGCTGACGAGCAGTACTTC.

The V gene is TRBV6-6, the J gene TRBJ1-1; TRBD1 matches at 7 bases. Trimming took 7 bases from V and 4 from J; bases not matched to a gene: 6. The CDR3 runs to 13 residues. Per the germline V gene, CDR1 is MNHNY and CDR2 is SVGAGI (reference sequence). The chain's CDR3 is CASTSSGGTEAFF. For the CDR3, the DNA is TGTGCCAGCACTTCGTCAGGGGGCACTGAAGCTTTCTTT.

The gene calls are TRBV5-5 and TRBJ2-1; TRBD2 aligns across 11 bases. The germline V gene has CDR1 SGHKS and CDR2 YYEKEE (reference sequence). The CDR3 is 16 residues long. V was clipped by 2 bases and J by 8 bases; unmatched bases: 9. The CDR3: CASSLLAGAGFDEQFF. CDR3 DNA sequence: TGTGCCAGCAGCTTACTAGCGGGAGCGGGGTTCGATGAGCAGTTCTTC.

CDR3 region: CASSFPGLAGVETDTQYF. The CDR3 nucleotides read TGTGCCAGCAGCTTTCCGGGACTAGCGGGAGTAGAGACAGATACGCAGTATTTT. The V and J genes are TRBV5-6 and TRBJ2-3, with 14 bases fitting TRBD2. V dropped 2 bases and J dropped 3; count of bases not matched to a gene: 8. This CDR3 is built from 18 residues. Germline CDR1 reads SGHDT; CDR2 reads YYEEEE.

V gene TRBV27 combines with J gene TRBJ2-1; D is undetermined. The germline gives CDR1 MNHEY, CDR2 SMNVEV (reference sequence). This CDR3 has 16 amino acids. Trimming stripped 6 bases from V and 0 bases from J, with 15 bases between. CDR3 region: CASSLSPVSSYNEQFF. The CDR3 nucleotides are TGTGCCAGCAGCCTGTCCCCCGTTAGCTCCTACAATGAGCAGTTCTTC.

The CDR3 loop reads CASRLQGVPQHF. CDR3 sequence (DNA): TGTGCCAGCAGGCTGCAGGGGGTGCCCCAGCATTTT. This chain uses TRBV28 with TRBJ1-5; TRBD1 matches 7 bases. The CDR3 is 12 amino acids. In germline, CDR1 is MDHEN, CDR2 SYDVKM. The trim removed 6 bases at V and 9 bases at J, leaving 5 bases unmatched.

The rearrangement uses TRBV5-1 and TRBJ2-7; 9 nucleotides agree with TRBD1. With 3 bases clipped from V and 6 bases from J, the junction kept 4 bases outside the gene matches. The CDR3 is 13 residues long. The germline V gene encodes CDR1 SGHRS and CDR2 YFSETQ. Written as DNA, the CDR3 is TGCGCCAGCAGCTCCAGGACAGGGGTCGAGCAGTACTTC. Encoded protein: CASSSRTGVEQYF.

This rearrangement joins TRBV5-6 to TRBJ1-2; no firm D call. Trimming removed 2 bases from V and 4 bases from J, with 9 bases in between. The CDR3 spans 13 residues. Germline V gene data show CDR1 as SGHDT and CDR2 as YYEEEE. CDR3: CASSFADSYGYTF. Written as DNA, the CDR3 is TGTGCCAGCAGCTTTGCAGATTCCTATGGCTACACCTTC. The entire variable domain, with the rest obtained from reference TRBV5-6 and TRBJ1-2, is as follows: DAGVTQSPTHLIKTRGQQVTLRCSPKSGHDTVSWYQQALGQGPQFIFQYYEEEERQRGNFPDRFSGHQFPNYSSELNVNALLLGDSALYLCASSFADSYGYTFGSGTRLTVV.